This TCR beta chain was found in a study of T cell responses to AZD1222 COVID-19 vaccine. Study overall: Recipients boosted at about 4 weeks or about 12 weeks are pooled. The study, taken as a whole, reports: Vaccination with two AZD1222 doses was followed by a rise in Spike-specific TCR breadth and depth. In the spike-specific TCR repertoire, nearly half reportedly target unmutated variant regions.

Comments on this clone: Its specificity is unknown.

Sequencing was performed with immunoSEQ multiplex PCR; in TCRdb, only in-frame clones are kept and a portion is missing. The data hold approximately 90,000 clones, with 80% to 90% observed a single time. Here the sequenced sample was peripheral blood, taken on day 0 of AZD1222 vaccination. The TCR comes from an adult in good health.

CDR3 amino acids: CASTLGRSVATQYF. In DNA form, the CDR3 reads TGTGCCAGCACCTTGGGTAGGAGCGTTGCTACCCAGTACTTC. The chain links TRBV28 to TRBJ2-5; D ambiguous. Trimming cost V 7 bases and J 8 bases, with 20 bases left between them. Per the germline V gene, CDR1 is MDHEN and CDR2 is SYDVKM. The CDR3 contains 14 residues.